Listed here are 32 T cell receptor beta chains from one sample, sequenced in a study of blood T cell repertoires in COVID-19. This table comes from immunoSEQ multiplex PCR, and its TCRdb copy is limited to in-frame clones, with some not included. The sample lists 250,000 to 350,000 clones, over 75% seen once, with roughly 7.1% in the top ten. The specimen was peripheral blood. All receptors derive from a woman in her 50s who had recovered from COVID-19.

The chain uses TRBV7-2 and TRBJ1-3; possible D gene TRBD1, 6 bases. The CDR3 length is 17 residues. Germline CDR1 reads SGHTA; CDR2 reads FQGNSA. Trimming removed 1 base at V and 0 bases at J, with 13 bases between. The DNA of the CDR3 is TGTGCCAGCAGCTTAGAAGGACAGTTGAGCTCTGGAAACACCATATATTTT. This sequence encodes CASSLEGQLSSGNTIYF.

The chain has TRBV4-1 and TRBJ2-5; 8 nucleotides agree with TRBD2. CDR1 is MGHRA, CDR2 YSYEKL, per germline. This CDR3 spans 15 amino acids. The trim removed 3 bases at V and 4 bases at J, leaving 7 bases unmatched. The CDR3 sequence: CASSHGRGGRETQYF. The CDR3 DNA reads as TGCGCCAGCAGCCACGGACGGGGGGGTAGAGAGACCCAGTACTTC.

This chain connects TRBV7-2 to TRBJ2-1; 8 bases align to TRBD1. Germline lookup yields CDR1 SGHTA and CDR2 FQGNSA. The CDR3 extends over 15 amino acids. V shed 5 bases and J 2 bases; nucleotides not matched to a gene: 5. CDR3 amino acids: CASSLTGEAYNEQFF. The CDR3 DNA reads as TGTGCCAGCAGCCTGACAGGGGAGGCCTACAATGAGCAGTTCTTC.

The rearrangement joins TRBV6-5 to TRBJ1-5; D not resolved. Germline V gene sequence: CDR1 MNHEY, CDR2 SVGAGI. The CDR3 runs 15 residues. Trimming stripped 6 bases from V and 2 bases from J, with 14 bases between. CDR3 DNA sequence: TGTGCCAGCAGCCTTACAGACAACCGCAATCAGCCCCAGCATTTT. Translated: CASSLTDNRNQPQHF.

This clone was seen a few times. The CDR3 loop reads CASSGGQSGELFF. DNA of the CDR3: TGTGCCAGCAGTGGCGGACAGTCCGGGGAGCTGTTTTTT. This chain joins TRBV6-4 and TRBJ2-2, with TRBD1 as a possible D gene (6 bases). The germline V and J ends were trimmed by 4 bases and 6 bases, with 9 bases remaining between them. Germline V gene lookup returns CDR1 MRHNA and CDR2 SNTAGT. CDR3 size: 13 residues.

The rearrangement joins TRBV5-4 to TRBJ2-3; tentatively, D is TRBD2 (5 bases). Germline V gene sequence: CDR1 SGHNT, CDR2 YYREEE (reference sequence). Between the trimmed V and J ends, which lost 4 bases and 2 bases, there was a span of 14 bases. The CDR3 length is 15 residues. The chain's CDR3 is CASSPTGSPTDTQYF. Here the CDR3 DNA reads TGTGCCAGCAGCCCCACGGGGAGTCCCACAGATACGCAGTATTTT.

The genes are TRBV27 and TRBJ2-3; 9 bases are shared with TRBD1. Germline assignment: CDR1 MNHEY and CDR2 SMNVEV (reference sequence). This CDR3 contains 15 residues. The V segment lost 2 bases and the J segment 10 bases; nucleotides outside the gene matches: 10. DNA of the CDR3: TGTGCCAGCAGTTTAAAAGACAGGGGGATAGGGGCGCAGTATTTT. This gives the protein CASSLKDRGIGAQYF.

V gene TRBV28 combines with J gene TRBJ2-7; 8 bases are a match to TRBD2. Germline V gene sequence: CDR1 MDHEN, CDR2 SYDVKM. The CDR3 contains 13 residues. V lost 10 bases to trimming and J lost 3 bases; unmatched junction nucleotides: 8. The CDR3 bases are TGTGCCATCGCGAGCGGGGGAAACTACGAGCAGTACTTC. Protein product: CAIASGGNYEQYF.

In DNA, the CDR3 is TGCAGCGTTGAAAGGGGGTACGGGGGGGAGCTGTTTTTT. It is translated as CSVERGYGGELFF. V gene TRBV29-1 combines with J gene TRBJ2-2; possibly TRBD1 for D (6 bases). Trimming removed 2 bases from V and 8 bases from J, with 12 bases in between. The CDR3 is 13 amino acids. In germline, CDR1 is SQVTM, CDR2 ANQGSEA.

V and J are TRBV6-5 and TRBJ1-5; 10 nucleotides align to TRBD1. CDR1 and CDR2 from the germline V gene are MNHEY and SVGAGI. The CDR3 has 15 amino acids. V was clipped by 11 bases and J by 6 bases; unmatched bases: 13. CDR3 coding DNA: TGTGCCGCAGCACCCTCGGGACAGGGGTTTCAGCCCCAGCATTTT. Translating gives CAAAPSGQGFQPQHF.

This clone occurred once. The CDR3 DNA reads as TGTGCCAGCAGCAGAAGGTCGGGATCCTACAATGAGCAGTTCTTC. Translation: CASSRRSGSYNEQFF. The V and J genes are TRBV5-6 and TRBJ2-1; the D gene is possibly TRBD2 (5 bases). CDR3 size: 15 residues. Germline loops: CDR1 SGHDT, CDR2 YYEEEE. V was trimmed by 4 bases and J by 1 base, leaving 12 bases between them.

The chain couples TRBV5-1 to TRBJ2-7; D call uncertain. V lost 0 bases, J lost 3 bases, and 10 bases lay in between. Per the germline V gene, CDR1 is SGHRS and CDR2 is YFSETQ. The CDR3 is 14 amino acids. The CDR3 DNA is TGCGCCAGCAGCTTGGCCCCACCCAGCTACGAGCAGTACTTC. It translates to CASSLAPPSYEQYF.

CDR3 coding DNA: TGTGCCAGCAGCTTAGACAGTGAAAAACTGTTTTTT. The encoded protein is CASSLDSEKLFF. The chain employs TRBV13 and TRBJ1-4; D is unclear. Germline-derived CDR1 and CDR2 are PRHDT and FYEKMQ (reference sequence). Trimming took 1 base from V and 7 from J, leaving 4 bases between them. This CDR3 has 12 residues.

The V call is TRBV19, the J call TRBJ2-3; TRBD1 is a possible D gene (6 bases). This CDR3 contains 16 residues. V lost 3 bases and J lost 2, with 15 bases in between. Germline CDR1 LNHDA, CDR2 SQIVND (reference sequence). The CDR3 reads CASSIQGPTYTDTQYF. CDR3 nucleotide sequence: TGTGCCAGTAGTATCCAGGGGCCCACATACACAGATACGCAGTATTTT.

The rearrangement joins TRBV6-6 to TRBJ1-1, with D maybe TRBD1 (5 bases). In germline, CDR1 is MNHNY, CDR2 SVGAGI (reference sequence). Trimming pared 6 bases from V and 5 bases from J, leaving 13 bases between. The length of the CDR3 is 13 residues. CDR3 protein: CASSANGGTEAFF. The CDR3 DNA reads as TGTGCCAGCAGCGCCAATGGGGGGACTGAAGCTTTCTTT.

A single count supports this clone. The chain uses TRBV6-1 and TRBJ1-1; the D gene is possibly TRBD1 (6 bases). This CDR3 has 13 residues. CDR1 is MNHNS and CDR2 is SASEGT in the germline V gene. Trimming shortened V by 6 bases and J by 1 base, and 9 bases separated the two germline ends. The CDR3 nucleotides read TGTGCCAGCAGCCCGGGACAGAACACTGAAGCTTTCTTT. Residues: CASSPGQNTEAFF.

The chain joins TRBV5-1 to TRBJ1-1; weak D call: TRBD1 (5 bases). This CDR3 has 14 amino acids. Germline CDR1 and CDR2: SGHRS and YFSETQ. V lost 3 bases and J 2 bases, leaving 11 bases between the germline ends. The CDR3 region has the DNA TGCGCCAGCAGCTCAGGGAGGTTTAACACTGAAGCTTTCTTT. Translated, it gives CASSSGRFNTEAFF. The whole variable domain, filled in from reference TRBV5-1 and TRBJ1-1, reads KAGVTQTPRYLIKTRGQQVTLSCSPISGHRSVSWYQQTPGQGLQFLFEYFSETQRNKGNFPGRFSGRQFSNSRSEMNVSTLELGDSALYLCASSSGRFNTEAFFGQGTRLTVV.

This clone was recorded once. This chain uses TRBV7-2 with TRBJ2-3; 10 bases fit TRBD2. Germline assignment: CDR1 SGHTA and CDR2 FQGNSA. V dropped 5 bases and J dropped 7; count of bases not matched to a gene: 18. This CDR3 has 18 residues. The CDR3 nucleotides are TGTGCCAGCAGCCCTAGGGTGGCTAGCGGGGGCCTGAATCATACGCAGTATTTT. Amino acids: CASSPRVASGGLNHTQYF.

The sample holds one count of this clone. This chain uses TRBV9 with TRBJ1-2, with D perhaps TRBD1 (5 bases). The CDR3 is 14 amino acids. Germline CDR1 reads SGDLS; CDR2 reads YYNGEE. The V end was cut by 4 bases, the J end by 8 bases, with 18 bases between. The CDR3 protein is CASSPISGGRGYTF. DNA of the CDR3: TGTGCCAGCAGCCCCATAAGCGGGGGAAGAGGCTACACCTTC.

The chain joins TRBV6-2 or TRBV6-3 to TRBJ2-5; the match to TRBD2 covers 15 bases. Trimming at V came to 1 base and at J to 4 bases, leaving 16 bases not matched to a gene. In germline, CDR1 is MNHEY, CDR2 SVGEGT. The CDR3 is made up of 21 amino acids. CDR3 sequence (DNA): TGTGCCAGCAGTTACTTCTCCCTCCGACTCCGGACTAGCGGGAGGGCAGAGACCCAGTACTTC. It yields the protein CASSYFSLRLRTSGRAETQYF.

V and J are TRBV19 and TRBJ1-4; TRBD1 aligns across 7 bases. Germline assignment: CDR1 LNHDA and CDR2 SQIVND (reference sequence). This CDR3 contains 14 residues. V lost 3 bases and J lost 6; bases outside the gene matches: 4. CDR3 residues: CASSMGQPDEKLFF. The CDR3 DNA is TGTGCCAGTAGTATGGGACAGCCCGATGAAAAACTGTTTTTT.

CDR3 amino acids: CASSQAGVAEKLFF. In nucleotides, the CDR3 is TGCGCCAGCAGCCAAGCCGGGGTCGCTGAAAAACTGTTTTTT. The V gene is TRBV4-3, the J gene TRBJ1-4; D call uncertain. Germline values: CDR1 LGHNA, CDR2 YSLEER. V shed 1 base and J shed 7 bases, with 10 bases lying between them. The CDR3 has 14 residues.

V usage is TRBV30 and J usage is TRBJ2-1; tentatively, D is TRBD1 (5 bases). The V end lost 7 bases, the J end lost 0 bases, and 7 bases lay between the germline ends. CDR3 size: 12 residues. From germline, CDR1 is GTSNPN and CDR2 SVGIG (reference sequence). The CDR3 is CALGRSYNEQFF. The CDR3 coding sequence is TGTGCCTTGGGGCGCTCCTACAATGAGCAGTTCTTC.

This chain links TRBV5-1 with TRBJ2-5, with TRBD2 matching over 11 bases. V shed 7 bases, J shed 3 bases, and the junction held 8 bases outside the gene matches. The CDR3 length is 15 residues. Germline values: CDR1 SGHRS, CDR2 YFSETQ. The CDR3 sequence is CASAIAGGREETQYF. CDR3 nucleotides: TGCGCCAGCGCGATAGCGGGAGGGAGGGAAGAGACCCAGTACTTC.

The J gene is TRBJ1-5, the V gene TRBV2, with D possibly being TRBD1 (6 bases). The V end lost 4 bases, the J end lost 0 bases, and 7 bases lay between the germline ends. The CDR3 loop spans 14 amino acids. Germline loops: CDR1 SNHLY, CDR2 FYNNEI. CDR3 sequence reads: CASSAGASNQPQHF. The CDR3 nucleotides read TGTGCCAGCAGTGCAGGGGCTAGCAATCAGCCCCAGCATTTT.

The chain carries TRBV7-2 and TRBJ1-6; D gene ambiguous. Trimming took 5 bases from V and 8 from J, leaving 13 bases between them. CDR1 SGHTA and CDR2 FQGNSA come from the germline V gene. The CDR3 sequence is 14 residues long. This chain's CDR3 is CASSPARRDSPLHF. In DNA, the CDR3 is TGTGCCAGCAGCCCAGCGAGGCGAGATTCACCCCTCCACTTT. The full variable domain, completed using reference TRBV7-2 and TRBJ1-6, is GAGVSQSPSNKVTEKGKDVELRCDPISGHTALYWYRQSLGQGLEFLIYFQGNSAPDKSGLPSDRFSAERTGGSVSTLTIQRTQQEDSAVYLCASSPARRDSPLHFGNGTRLTVT.

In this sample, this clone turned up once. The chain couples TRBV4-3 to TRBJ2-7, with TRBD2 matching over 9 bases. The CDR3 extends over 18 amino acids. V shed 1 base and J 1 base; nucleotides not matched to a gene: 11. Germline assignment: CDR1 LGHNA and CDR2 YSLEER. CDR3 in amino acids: CASSQGHFSGGYSYEQYF. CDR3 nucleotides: TGCGCCAGCAGCCAAGGACACTTTAGCGGGGGATATTCCTACGAGCAGTACTTC.

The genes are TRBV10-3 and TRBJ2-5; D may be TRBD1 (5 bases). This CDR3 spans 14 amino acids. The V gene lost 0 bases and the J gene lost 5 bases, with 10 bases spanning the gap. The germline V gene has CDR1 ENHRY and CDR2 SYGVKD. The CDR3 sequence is CAISESSGFETQYF. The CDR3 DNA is TGTGCCATCAGTGAGTCCTCAGGGTTCGAGACCCAGTACTTC.

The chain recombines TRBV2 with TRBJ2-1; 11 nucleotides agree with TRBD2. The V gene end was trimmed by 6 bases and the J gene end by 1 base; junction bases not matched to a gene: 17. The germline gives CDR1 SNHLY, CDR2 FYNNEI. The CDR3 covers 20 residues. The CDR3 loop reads CASSEPKGTSGQKSYNEQFF. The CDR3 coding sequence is TGTGCCAGCAGCGAACCCAAGGGGACTAGCGGACAAAAATCCTACAATGAGCAGTTCTTC.

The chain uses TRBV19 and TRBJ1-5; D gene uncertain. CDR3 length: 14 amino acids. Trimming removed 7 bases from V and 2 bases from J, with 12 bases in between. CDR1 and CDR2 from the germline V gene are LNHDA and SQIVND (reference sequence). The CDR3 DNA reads TGTGCCAGTAACGAAGCTACCGGCAATCAGCCCCAGCATTTT. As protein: CASNEATGNQPQHF.

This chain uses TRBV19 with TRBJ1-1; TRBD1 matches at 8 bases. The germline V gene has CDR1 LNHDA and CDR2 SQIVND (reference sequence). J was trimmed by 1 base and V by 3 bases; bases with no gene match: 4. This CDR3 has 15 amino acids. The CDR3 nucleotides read TGTGCCAGTAGTATGGGACAGGTGGGGAACACTGAAGCTTTCTTT. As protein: CASSMGQVGNTEAFF.

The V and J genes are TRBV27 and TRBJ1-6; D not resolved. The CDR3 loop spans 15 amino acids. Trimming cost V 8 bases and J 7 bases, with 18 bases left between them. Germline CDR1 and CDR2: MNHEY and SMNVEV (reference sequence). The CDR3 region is CASRSARGWNSPLHF. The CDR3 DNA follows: TGTGCCAGCCGCTCAGCCCGCGGATGGAATTCACCCCTCCACTTT.